This TCR beta chain derives from a study of CD8 T cells in ankylosing spondylitis (dated by TCRdb to 2017 to 2019). At the level of the whole study: To find TCR variants linked to disease, the study profiled T cell receptor beta repertoires in ankylosing spondylitis patients and healthy donors. In total, the full study cohort was made up of roughly 110 healthy donors and roughly 27 ankylosing spondylitis patients. Peripheral blood samples were taken, and synovial fluid was additionally collected from ankylosing spondylitis patients. Summary of the overall study and its limitations: Blood from ankylosing spondylitis patients appeared to be characterized by a TCR beta motif composed of roughly 8 highly homologous amino acid variants. In peripheral blood, the disease-linked clones were found at relatively low frequencies and had a CD8+ phenotype. The disease-linked clones were reported as significantly enriched in matched synovial fluid samples from ankylosing spondylitis patients. Some motif variants had previously been reported in the synovial fluid and blood of reactive arthritis patients, which suggests shared mechanisms of disease initiation.

The run used an Illumina HiSeq 2500. Quantitative 5'-RACE with molecular barcodes was used to prepare TCR beta libraries. The original methods were these. Disease-linked TCR variants were identified with a new computational method built on a probabilistic model of VDJ rearrangement. TCRdb reran the public reads through fastp at Q25 and MiXCR, keeping productive beta chains. Each entry is one CDR3 protein sequence, shown with its most common DNA and genes. The V and J calls were not made by the authors but by TCRdb's processing. The sample profile shows 250,000 to 350,000 distinct CDR3 sequences; 20% of them were found once. 7.5% to 9.5% of the sample is taken by the ten largest. Taken from cysteine to phenylalanine, the CDR3 has 15 residues. Only the CDR3 portion is preserved as DNA: 45 bases, with reading frame beginning at the first base. The CDR1 and CDR2 encoded by the germline V gene (reference sequence) are MNHEY and SMNVEV. V drops 7 bases and J drops 0 bases, leaving 13 bases in between.

This clonotype was observed at least ten times. This clone's antigen is unknown. Base-call qualities are not available, and no considerably larger clone is one nucleotide away. This clonotype was sampled from a male donor with ankylosing spondylitis or in good health (not recorded which). The sequence joins TRBV27 to TRBJ1-3; the D gene is possibly TRBD1, with 6 bases matching. Sequenced: blood, either unsorted or a sorted T cell fraction (not recorded which). The nucleotide sequence is TGTGCCAGCATGGCAGGGGCGACCTCTGGAAACACCATATATTTT. This yields the protein CASMAGATSGNTIYF.